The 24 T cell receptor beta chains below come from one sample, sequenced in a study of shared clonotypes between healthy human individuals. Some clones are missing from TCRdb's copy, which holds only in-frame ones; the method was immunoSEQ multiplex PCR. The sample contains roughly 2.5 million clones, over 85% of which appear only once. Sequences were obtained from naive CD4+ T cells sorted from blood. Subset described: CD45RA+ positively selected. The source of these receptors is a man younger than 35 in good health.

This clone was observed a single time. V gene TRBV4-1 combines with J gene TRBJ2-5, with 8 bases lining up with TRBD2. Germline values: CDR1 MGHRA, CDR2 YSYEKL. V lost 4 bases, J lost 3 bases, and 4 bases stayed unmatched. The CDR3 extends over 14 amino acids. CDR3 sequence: CASSPQTSEETQYF. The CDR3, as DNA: TGCGCCAGCAGCCCGCAGACTAGCGAAGAGACCCAGTACTTC.

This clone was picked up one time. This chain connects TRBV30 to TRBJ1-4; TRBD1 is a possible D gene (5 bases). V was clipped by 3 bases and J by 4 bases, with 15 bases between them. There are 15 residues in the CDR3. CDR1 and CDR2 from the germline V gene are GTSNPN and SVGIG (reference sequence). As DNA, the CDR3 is TGTGCCTGGAGATCCGGGCCCGGGGGTAATGAAAAACTGTTTTTT. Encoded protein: CAWRSGPGGNEKLFF.

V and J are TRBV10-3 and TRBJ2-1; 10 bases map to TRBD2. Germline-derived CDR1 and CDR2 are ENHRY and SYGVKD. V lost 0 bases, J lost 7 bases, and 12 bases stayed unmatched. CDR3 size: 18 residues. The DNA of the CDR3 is TGTGCCATCAGTGAGTCGTTTTTGGCTAGCGGGAGTGGAAATGAGCAGTTCTTC. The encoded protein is CAISESFLASGSGNEQFF.

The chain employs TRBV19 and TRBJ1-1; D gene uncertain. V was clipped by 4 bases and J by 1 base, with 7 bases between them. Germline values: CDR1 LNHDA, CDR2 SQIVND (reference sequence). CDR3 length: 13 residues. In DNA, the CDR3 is TGTGCCAGTAGTAGAAAACAGAACACTGAAGCTTTCTTT. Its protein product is CASSRKQNTEAFF.

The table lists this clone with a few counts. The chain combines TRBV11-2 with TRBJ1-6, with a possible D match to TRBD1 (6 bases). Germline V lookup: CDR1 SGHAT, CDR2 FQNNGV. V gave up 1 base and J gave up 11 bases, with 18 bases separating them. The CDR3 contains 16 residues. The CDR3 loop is CASSLVGTGLGTPLHF. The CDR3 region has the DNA TGTGCCAGCAGCTTAGTAGGTACAGGGTTAGGGACACCCCTCCACTTT. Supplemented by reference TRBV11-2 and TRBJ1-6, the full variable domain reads EAGVAQSPRYKIIEKRQSVAFWCNPISGHATLYWYQQILGQGPKLLIQFQNNGVVDDSQLPKDRFSAERLKGVDSTLKIQPAKLEDSAVYLCASSLVGTGLGTPLHFGNGTRLTVT.

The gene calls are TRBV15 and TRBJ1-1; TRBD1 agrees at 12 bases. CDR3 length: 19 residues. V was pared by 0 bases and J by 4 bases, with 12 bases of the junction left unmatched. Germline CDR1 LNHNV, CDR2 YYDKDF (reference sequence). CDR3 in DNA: TGTGCCACCAGCAGAGATCTAAGGGGACAGGGGGCGGGGGTCACTGAAGCTTTCTTT. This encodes CATSRDLRGQGAGVTEAFF.

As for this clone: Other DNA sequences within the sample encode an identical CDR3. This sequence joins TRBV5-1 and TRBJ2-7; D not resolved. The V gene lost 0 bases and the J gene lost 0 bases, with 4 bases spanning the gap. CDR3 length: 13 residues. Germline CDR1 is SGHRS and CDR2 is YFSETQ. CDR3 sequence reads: CASSLVGSYEQYF. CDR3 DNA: TGCGCCAGCAGCTTGGTCGGCTCCTACGAGCAGTACTTC.

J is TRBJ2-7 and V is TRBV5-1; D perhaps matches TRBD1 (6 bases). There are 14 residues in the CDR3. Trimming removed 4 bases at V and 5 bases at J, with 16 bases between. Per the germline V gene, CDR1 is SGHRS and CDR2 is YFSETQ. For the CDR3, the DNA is TGCGCCAGCAGCGGTGGTACAGGGATCGACGAGCAGTACTTC. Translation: CASSGGTGIDEQYF.

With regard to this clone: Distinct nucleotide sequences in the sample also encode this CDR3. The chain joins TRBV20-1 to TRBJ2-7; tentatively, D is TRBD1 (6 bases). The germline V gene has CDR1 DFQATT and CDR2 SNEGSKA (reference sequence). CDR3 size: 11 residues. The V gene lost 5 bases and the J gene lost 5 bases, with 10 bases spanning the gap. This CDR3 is CSARTDHEQYF. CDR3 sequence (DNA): TGCAGTGCTCGGACAGACCACGAGCAGTACTTC.

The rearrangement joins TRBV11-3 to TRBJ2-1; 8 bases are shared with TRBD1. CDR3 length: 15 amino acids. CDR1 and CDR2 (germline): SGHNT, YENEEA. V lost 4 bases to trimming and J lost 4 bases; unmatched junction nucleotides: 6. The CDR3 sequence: CASSSQGALYNEQFF. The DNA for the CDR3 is TGTGCCAGCAGCTCCCAGGGGGCTCTTTACAATGAGCAGTTCTTC.

The DNA of the CDR3 is TGTGCCAGCAGCTTGTTTCGAGCGGGGAAAGAGACCCAGTACTTC. Its translation: CASSLFRAGKETQYF. The chain combines TRBV5-6 with TRBJ2-5; 7 bases fit TRBD2. CDR1 and CDR2 (germline): SGHDT, YYEEEE. V lost 1 base, J lost 3 bases, and 6 bases stayed unmatched. The CDR3 is made up of 15 amino acids.

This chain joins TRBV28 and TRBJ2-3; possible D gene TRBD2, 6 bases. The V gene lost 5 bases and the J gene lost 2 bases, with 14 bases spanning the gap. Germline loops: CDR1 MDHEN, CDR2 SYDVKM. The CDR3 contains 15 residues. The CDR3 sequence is CASSHRSGHTDTQYF. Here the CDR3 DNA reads TGTGCCAGCAGTCACCGTAGCGGACACACAGATACGCAGTATTTT.

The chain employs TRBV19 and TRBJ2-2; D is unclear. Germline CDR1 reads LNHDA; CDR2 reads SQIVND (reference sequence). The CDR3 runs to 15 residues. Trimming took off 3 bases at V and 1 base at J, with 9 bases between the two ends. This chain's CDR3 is CASSIEQRNTGELFF. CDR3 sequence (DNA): TGTGCCAGTAGTATCGAACAGCGGAACACCGGGGAGCTGTTTTTT.

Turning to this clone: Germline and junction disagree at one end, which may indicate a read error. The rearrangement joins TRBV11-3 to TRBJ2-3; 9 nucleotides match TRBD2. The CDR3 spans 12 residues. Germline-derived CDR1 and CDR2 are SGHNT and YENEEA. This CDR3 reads CASSWTGTSKVF. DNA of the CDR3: TGTGCCAGCAGCTGGACCGGGACTAGCAAAGTTTTT. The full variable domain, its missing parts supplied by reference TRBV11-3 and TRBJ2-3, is EAGVVQSPRYKIIEKKQPVAFWCNPISGHNTLYWYLQNLGQGPELLIRYENEEAVDDSQLPKDRFSAERLKGVDSTLKIQPAELGDSAVYLCASSWTGTSKVFGPGTRLTVL.

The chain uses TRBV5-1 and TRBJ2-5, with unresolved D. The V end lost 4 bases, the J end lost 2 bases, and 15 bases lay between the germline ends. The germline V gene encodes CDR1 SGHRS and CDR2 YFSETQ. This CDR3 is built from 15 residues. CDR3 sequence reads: CASSPGRILQETQYF. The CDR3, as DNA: TGCGCCAGCAGCCCGGGTCGGATACTACAAGAGACCCAGTACTTC.

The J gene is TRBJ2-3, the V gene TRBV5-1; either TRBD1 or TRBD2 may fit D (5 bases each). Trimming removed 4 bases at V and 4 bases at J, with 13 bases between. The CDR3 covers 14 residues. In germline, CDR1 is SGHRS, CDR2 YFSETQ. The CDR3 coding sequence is TGCGCCAGCAGCCCCTCGGGACGGCCAGATACGCAGTATTTT. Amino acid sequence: CASSPSGRPDTQYF.

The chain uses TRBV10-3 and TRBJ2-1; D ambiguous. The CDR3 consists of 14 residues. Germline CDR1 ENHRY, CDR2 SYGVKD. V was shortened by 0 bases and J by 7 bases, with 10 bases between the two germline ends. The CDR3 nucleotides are TGTGCCATCAGTGAGTCGTCTGACTTTAATGAGCAGTTCTTC. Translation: CAISESSDFNEQFF.

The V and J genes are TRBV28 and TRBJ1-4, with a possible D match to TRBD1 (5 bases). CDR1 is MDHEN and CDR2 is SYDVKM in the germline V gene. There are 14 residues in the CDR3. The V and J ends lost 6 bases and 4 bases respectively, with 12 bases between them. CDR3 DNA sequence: TGTGCCAGCAGACCGGGACGGATTAATGAAAAACTGTTTTTT. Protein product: CASRPGRINEKLFF.

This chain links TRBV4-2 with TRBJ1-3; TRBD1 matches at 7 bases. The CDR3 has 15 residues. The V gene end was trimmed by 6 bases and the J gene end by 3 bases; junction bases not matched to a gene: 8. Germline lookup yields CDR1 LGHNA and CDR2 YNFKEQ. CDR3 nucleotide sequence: TGTGCCAGCAGTCCTAACGACAGGGATGGAAACACCATATATTTT. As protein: CASSPNDRDGNTIYF.

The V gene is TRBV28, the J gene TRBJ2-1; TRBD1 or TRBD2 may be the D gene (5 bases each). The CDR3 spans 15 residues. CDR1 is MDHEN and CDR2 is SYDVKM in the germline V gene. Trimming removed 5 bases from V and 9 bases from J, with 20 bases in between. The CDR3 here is CASSQGDRISGEQFF. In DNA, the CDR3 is TGTGCCAGCAGTCAAGGGGACCGCATTTCGGGTGAGCAGTTCTTC. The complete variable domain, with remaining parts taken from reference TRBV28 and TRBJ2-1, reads DVKVTQSSRYLVKRTGEKVFLECVQDMDHENMFWYRQDPGLGLRLIYFSYDVKMKEKGDIPEGYSVSREKKERFSLILESASTNQTSMYLCASSQGDRISGEQFFGPGTRLTVL.

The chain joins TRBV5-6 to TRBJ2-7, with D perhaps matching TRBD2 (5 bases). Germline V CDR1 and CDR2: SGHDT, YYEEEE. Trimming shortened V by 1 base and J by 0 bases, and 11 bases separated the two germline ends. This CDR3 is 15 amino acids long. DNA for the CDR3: TGTGCCAGCAGCTTGAGAGGGTACCTCTCCTACGAGCAGTACTTC. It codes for CASSLRGYLSYEQYF.

This CDR3 is CASSVGGGHGYTF. For the CDR3, the DNA is TGTGCCAGCAGTGTAGGCGGTGGGCATGGCTACACCTTC. The chain couples TRBV25-1 to TRBJ1-2; D unclear. Looked up from germline, CDR1 is MGHDK and CDR2 is SYGVNS. This CDR3 has 13 amino acids. Between the trimmed V and J ends, which lost 4 bases and 6 bases, there was a span of 12 bases.

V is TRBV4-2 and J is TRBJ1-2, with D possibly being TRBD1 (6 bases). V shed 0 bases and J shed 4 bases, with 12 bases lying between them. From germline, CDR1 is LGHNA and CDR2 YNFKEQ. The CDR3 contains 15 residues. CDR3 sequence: CASSQDQGGGYGYTF. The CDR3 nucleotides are TGTGCCAGCAGCCAAGATCAAGGGGGGGGCTATGGCTACACCTTC.

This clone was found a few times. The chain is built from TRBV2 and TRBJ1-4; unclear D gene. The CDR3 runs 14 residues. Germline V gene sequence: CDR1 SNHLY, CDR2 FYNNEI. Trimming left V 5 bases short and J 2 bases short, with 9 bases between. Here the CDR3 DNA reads TGTGCCAGCAGTACGGACCGTACTAATGAAAAACTGTTTTTT. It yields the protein CASSTDRTNEKLFF.